This T cell receptor beta chain was captured by sequencing in a study of multiple sclerosis patients with progressive multifocal leukoencephalopathy (dated by TCRdb to between 2019 and 2020). Turning to the overall study: Controls were about 5 natalizumab-treated MS patients who did not develop PML, sampled longitudinally. Peripheral T and B cells were examined in MS patients who went on to develop PML (4 under natalizumab, 1 after alemtuzumab) as well as in treated patients who did not. From before therapy, through 6 and 12 months, up to PML onset, two natalizumab-treated patients who later developed PML were tracked longitudinally. The goal of the study was to detect any JC virus-specific or public T-cell expansions that arose at the time of PML onset.

The CDR3 has 14 amino acids, counting the end cysteine and phenylalanine. Only the CDR3 DNA stays, 42 bases, in frame from base 1. Trimming removed 0 bases from V and 10 bases from J, leaving 14 bases between the germline ends. CDR1 is given as SGHNT and CDR2 as YYREEE, both from the germline V gene (reference sequence). The immunoSEQ two-step multiplex PCR at survey-level depth was used to amplify TRB CDR3 regions from genomic DNA. To estimate template counts and remove amplification bias, each PCR was spiked with synthetic inline TR CDR3 controls covering all V-J pairings. Reads went through processing to reduce amplification and sequencing bias, and quantification was done against synthetic TR CDR3 analogs. On the study's bioinformatics: Raw data were processed in ImmunoSEQ Analyzer, with out-of-frame sequences and CDR3s containing stop codons removed, and genes were named according to IMGT nomenclature. Normalized Shannon entropy, defined as 1 minus Pielou's evenness, was used to summarize repertoire diversity. Two TRB sequences were counted as identical only if the two sequences had the same V gene, J gene and CDR3. Public PML clonotypes were CDR3s shared by two or more PML-onset samples but absent earlier, in controls, and in public databases. CDR3 amino acid composition by position was analyzed with Skylign using the observed count method. TCRdb stores this immuneACCESS table with in-frame sequences only. Part of the clones is absent; in the studies checked, under half of the shortfall reflects unresolved V genes, and no reason is known for the rest. V and J calls and clone size are as listed in that table; D and trimming were resolved from the DNA. The sample has under 40,000 clones on record, about 89% of them singletons. Roughly 1.5% of the sample is held by the ten biggest clonotypes.

Concerning this clone itself: Its target antigen remains unknown. Nothing much larger sits one base from this clone, and base qualities are not available.

The paper's findings and limits, for the study overall: No common TRBV or TRBJ gene usage or preferential TRBV-TRBJ pairings were detected when PML developed. Analysis was restricted to peripheral blood, although for natalizumab-associated PML, cerebrospinal fluid or brain lymphocytes might be more informative. Lower normalized Shannon entropy suggested less diverse TRB repertoires in most PML patients, whereas the natalizumab-treated controls showed values near 1. Because the cohort was small and descriptive, it remained unclear whether the findings reflect JC virus infection or general immunocompromise. Only PML patients had TRB clones above 0.5% frequency, but the clones expanded at PML onset were already present before and during natalizumab therapy.

Read against the paper, the sample's time point label means: before natalizumab initiation. Every listed patient had earlier received interferon beta, and every PML patient was female. Before the first natalizumab infusion, T0 blood samples were collected. Ficoll-Hypaque density gradient centrifugation was used to isolate peripheral blood mononuclear cells. The chain is made from TRBV5-4 and TRBJ2-1; the D segment could be TRBD2, given 7 matching bases. The sequence came from a human donor with multiple sclerosis. Sequenced: PBMCs. The CDR3 region: CASSLGSPGGEQFF. The nucleotide sequence reads TGTGCCAGCAGCTTGGGGTCGCCGGGGGGCGAGCAGTTCTTC. The full variable domain, completed from the reference TRBV5-4 and TRBJ2-1 proteins outside the CDR3, reads ETGVTQSPTHLIKTRGQQVTLRCSSQSGHNTVSWYQQALGQGPQFIFQYYREEENGRGNFPPRFSGLQFPNYSSELNVNALELDDSALYLCASSLGSPGGEQFFGPGTRLTVL.